Listed below are T cell receptor beta chains from one sample, sequenced in a study of T cells in Graves' hyperthyroidism and ophthalmopathy. TCRdb re-analysed the multiplex PCR reads in MiXCR, keeping a single row per CDR3 protein. The sample has 500,000 or so distinct CDR3 sequences, about 16% seen once. The specimen sequenced was blood. These receptors all stem from a woman younger than 45 with Graves' ophthalmopathy. Both conserved end residues are part of each CDR3. The order of the fields is CDR3 DNA, CDR3 protein, D gene, V gene, J gene, clone size. A D gene is named only where the DNA matches it firmly. Clone size is stated in some rows and not others, as once, few, many or a class when expanded.

CDR3nt: TGTGCCAGCAGCTTAGGGGCGGGTACTGACTACGAGCAGTACTTC
CDR3aa: CASSLGAGTDYEQYF
d_gene: NA
v_gene: TRBV7-9
j_gene: TRBJ2-7
abundance: NA

CDR3nt: TGTGCCAGCCAGGCAACCGGGGAGCTGTTTTTT
CDR3aa: CASQATGELFF
d_gene: NA
v_gene: TRBV9
j_gene: TRBJ2-2
abundance: few

CDR3nt: TGCAGTGCTAGAGATGCTACTTCCGAGCGGTACAATGAGCAGTTCTTC
CDR3aa: CSARDATSERYNEQFF
d_gene: NA
v_gene: TRBV20-1
j_gene: TRBJ2-1
abundance: many

CDR3nt: TGTGCCAGTAGATTAAGGGTAGGAGGGGGCCCTAGGAATTACAATGAGCAGTTCTTC
CDR3aa: CASRLRVGGGPRNYNEQFF
d_gene: NA
v_gene: TRBV19
j_gene: TRBJ2-1
abundance: few

CDR3nt: TGCGCCAGCGGCCAAGATATGGTAAGGGGCTCTGAAGCTTTCTTT
CDR3aa: CASGQDMVRGSEAFF
d_gene: NA
v_gene: TRBV4-3
j_gene: TRBJ1-1
abundance: once

CDR3nt: TGTGCCAGCAGCTTATGGGTGGGAGGTCCATTAGATCCCTACAATGAGCAGTTCTTC
CDR3aa: CASSLWVGGPLDPYNEQFF
d_gene: NA
v_gene: TRBV7-9
j_gene: TRBJ2-1
abundance: NA

CDR3nt: TGTGCCAGCAGCTTAGGGCCGGGTGATCCGCAGTATTTT
CDR3aa: CASSLGPGDPQYF
d_gene: NA
v_gene: TRBV11-3
j_gene: TRBJ2-3
abundance: few

CDR3nt: TGTGCCAGCAGCCCACGGTTAAAGAACACCGGGGAGCTGTTTTTT
CDR3aa: CASSPRLKNTGELFF
d_gene: NA
v_gene: TRBV14
j_gene: TRBJ2-2
abundance: few

CDR3nt: TGTGCCAGCAGAAGCAAGGCTCCTACAACTGGAGCTTTCTTT
CDR3aa: CASRSKAPTTGAFF
d_gene: NA
v_gene: TRBV28
j_gene: TRBJ1-1
abundance: many

CDR3nt: TGTGCCACCCGGGACAGGGGTTGGGCTGGCTATGGCTACACCTTC
CDR3aa: CATRDRGWAGYGYTF
d_gene: TRBD1
v_gene: TRBV11-2
j_gene: TRBJ1-2
abundance: NA

CDR3nt: TGTGCCAGCAGCGCGAATCCTAGCCGGAACACCGGGGAGCTGTTTTTT
CDR3aa: CASSANPSRNTGELFF
d_gene: NA
v_gene: TRBV6-4
j_gene: TRBJ2-2
abundance: NA

CDR3nt: TGCAGTGCCTCAGAGGTGGGAGAAGTTATCTATGGCTACACCTTC
CDR3aa: CSASEVGEVIYGYTF
d_gene: NA
v_gene: TRBV20-1
j_gene: TRBJ1-2
abundance: many

CDR3nt: TGTGCCAGCAGCTTAGGTGCGGGGGTTGTCTATGGCTACACCTTC
CDR3aa: CASSLGAGVVYGYTF
d_gene: NA
v_gene: TRBV7-8
j_gene: TRBJ1-2
abundance: NA

CDR3nt: TGTGCCAGCTCACCTCGGGACAGGGATGGCTACACCTTC
CDR3aa: CASSPRDRDGYTF
d_gene: TRBD1
v_gene: TRBV18
j_gene: TRBJ1-2
abundance: many

CDR3nt: TGTGCCAGCACCTACCTGAGTAGCGGCAATGAGCAGTTCTTC
CDR3aa: CASTYLSSGNEQFF
d_gene: NA
v_gene: TRBV7-9
j_gene: TRBJ2-1
abundance: many

CDR3nt: TGTGCTAGTGGTCCGCCCTCAGGGGGGAATGAGCAGTTCTTC
CDR3aa: CASGPPSGGNEQFF
d_gene: NA
v_gene: TRBV12-5
j_gene: TRBJ2-1
abundance: many

CDR3nt: TGTTCCAGGTCCCAGGGGGCCTATGAGCAGTTCTTC
CDR3aa: CSRSQGAYEQFF
d_gene: TRBD1
v_gene: TRBV30
j_gene: TRBJ2-1
abundance: NA

CDR3nt: TGTGTCAGCAGCGAAAACCCGGGCGAATCCTCCTACAATGAGCAGTTCTTC
CDR3aa: CVSSENPGESSYNEQFF
d_gene: NA
v_gene: TRBV6-2/TRBV6-3
j_gene: TRBJ2-1
abundance: NA

CDR3nt: TGTGCCAGCAGTTTGACAAGCGGCACTAACTATGGCTACACCTTC
CDR3aa: CASSLTSGTNYGYTF
d_gene: NA
v_gene: TRBV27
j_gene: TRBJ1-2
abundance: NA

CDR3nt: TGTGCCAGCAGTTCGAGATCTAGCGGCTCCTACAATGAGCAGTTCTTC
CDR3aa: CASSSRSSGSYNEQFF
d_gene: TRBD2
v_gene: TRBV2
j_gene: TRBJ2-1
abundance: NA

CDR3nt: TGTGCCTGGAGTATCGGATACGAGCAGTACTTC
CDR3aa: CAWSIGYEQYF
d_gene: NA
v_gene: TRBV30
j_gene: TRBJ2-7
abundance: many

CDR3nt: TGCGCCAGCAGCCAACAGGGCGGTACCTACAATGAGCAGTTCTTC
CDR3aa: CASSQQGGTYNEQFF
d_gene: NA
v_gene: TRBV4-3
j_gene: TRBJ2-1
abundance: few

CDR3nt: TGTGCCAGCAGTTACTCGGGGGTAGGGGTGGGAACCTCCTACAATGAGCAGTTCTTC
CDR3aa: CASSYSGVGVGTSYNEQFF
d_gene: NA
v_gene: TRBV6-2/TRBV6-3
j_gene: TRBJ2-1
abundance: few